The rows below give T cell receptor beta chains drawn from one sample of a study of CD8 T cells in ankylosing spondylitis. In TCRdb, the 5' RACE reads were re-called with MiXCR into one record per CDR3 protein. The sample lists around 180,000 distinct CDR3 sequences, about an eighth seen once, with roughly 9.6% in the top ten. The sample consisted of blood, either unsorted or a sorted T cell fraction (not recorded which). These receptors were collected from a female donor with ankylosing spondylitis or in good health (not recorded which). CDR3s include the opening cysteine and the closing phenylalanine or tryptophan. Fields, in order: V gene, J gene, clone size, D gene, CDR3 DNA, CDR3 protein. The D gene is left open where the match is weak. Clone size, where shown, is once, few, many, or a class for clones that have expanded.

TRBV5-1,TRBJ1-5,NA,TRBD1,TGCGCCAGCAGCGCGACGACAGGGGAGAATCAGCCCCAGCATTTT,CASSATTGENQPQHF
TRBV20-1,TRBJ2-1,NA,TRBD2,TGCAGTGCTAGAGATCATGGCGGGGGGGCATACAATGAGCAGTTCTTC,CSARDHGGGAYNEQFF
TRBV21-1,TRBJ2-7,NA,NA,TGTGCCAGCAGCATCGCCTACGAGCAGTACTTC,CASSIAYEQYF
TRBV9,TRBJ1-1,many,NA,TGTGCCAGCAGCGTCACGGACAGTGGGTCGGAAGCTTTCTTT,CASSVTDSGSEAFF
TRBV11-1,TRBJ2-7,NA,TRBD1,TGTGCCAGCAGCTTAGCGACAGGGGGCGTGCAGTACTTC,CASSLATGGVQYF
TRBV27,TRBJ1-1,many,NA,TGTGCCAGCAGTTCCAGGGAGAACACTGAAGCTTTCTTT,CASSSRENTEAFF
TRBV6-4,TRBJ2-1,many,TRBD2,TGTGCCAGCAGTGACTCGGCTAGCGGGAGTGGGAATGAGCAGTTCTTC,CASSDSASGSGNEQFF
TRBV7-2,TRBJ2-3,many,NA,TGTGCCAGCAGCTTTCTTAGCGGTAGCACAGATACGCAGTATTTT,CASSFLSGSTDTQYF
TRBV7-9,TRBJ2-3,few,NA,TGTGCCAGCAGCTTCATGGGAGATACGCAGTATTTT,CASSFMGDTQYF
TRBV20-1,TRBJ2-1,many,TRBD2,TGCAGTGCTAGAAAGCGTTGGCGGGAGGGCTCCTACAATGAGCAGTTCTTC,CSARKRWREGSYNEQFF
TRBV5-1,TRBJ2-7,few,NA,TGCGCCAGCAGCTTATCACAGCTATACGAGCAGTACTTC,CASSLSQLYEQYF
TRBV12-3/TRBV12-4,TRBJ2-7,many,NA,TGTGCCAGCAGAACCGGGACGGGCTCCTACGAGCAGTACTTC,CASRTGTGSYEQYF
TRBV7-2,TRBJ2-5,NA,NA,TGTGCCAGCAGCAAGACAGGCCTCCGAGAGACCCAGTACTTC,CASSKTGLRETQYF
TRBV4-3,TRBJ2-1,many,TRBD2,TGCGCCAGCAGCCAAGTGGCGGGAGGAAACAATGAGCAGTTCTTC,CASSQVAGGNNEQFF
TRBV5-6,TRBJ2-1,few,NA,TGTGCCAGCCACCCCAAGGGCCGGCATGAGCAGTTCTTC,CASHPKGRHEQFF
TRBV7-9,TRBJ1-4,many,NA,TGTGCCAGCAGCTTGGTCAGCCGTCAACTGTTTTTT,CASSLVSRQLFF
TRBV20-1,TRBJ2-3,few,TRBD1,TGCAGTGCTATGGACAGGTTCGGGGATACGCAGTATTTT,CSAMDRFGDTQYF
TRBV27,TRBJ1-5,many,NA,TGTGCCAGCAGTTTTCGGGTAGGCAATCAGCCCCAGCATTTT,CASSFRVGNQPQHF
TRBV20-1,TRBJ2-4,many,TRBD1,TGCAGTGCTGGGACAGGGGTCGTTGCCAAAAACATTCAGTACTTC,CSAGTGVVAKNIQYF
TRBV12-3/TRBV12-4,TRBJ1-5,many,NA,TGTGCCAGCAGTTTAGTGGCTTTGGGCAATCAGCCCCAGCATTTT,CASSLVALGNQPQHF
TRBV6-5,TRBJ2-2,many,NA,TGTGCCAGCAGTTACTCCCCACAGGGATCGAACACCGGGGAGCTGTTTTTT,CASSYSPQGSNTGELFF
TRBV14,TRBJ2-1,NA,TRBD2,TGTGCCAGCAGCCCGAGGACTAGCCGGGTCGATGAGCAGTTCTTC,CASSPRTSRVDEQFF
TRBV20-1,TRBJ2-1,NA,TRBD2,TGCAGTGCGCCCCCTCCACTAGCGGACCACTACATTGATGAGCAGTTCTTC,CSAPPPLADHYIDEQFF
TRBV10-3,TRBJ2-7,many,NA,TGTGCCATCAGTGAATTGGAGGACTTATCCTACGAGCAGTACTTC,CAISELEDLSYEQYF
TRBV9,TRBJ2-3,many,NA,TGTGCCAGCAGCGCCGACCGGAGTTGGGTGGATACGCAGTATTTT,CASSADRSWVDTQYF
TRBV11-2,TRBJ2-7,few,NA,TGTGCCAGCAGCTTAGAATCCGGCGTTCTCTACGAGCAGTACTTC,CASSLESGVLYEQYF
TRBV12-3/TRBV12-4,TRBJ2-1,few,NA,TGTGCCAGCAGTTTAAGCGATACCTACAATGAGCAGTTCTTC,CASSLSDTYNEQFF
TRBV7-9,TRBJ2-7,many,NA,TGTGCCAGCAGCCCCTGGGACGGAGCCTACGAGCAGTACTTC,CASSPWDGAYEQYF
TRBV12-3/TRBV12-4,TRBJ2-2,once,NA,TGTGCCAGCAGTTTGATCGACATCGGGGAGCTGTTTTTT,CASSLIDIGELFF
TRBV24-1,TRBJ2-2,NA,TRBD2,TGTGCCACCAGTGCGGGAGGGGGCACCGGGGAGCTGTTTTTT,CATSAGGGTGELFF
TRBV27,TRBJ1-2,NA,NA,TGTGCCAGCAGCCACGCCGACAGATCTGATTATGGCTACACCTTC,CASSHADRSDYGYTF
TRBV5-1,TRBJ1-6,many,TRBD1,TGCGCCAGCAGCTTAACCCCGGGACAGGCTAATTCACCCCTCCACTTT,CASSLTPGQANSPLHF
TRBV5-1,TRBJ1-1,many,NA,TGCGCCAGCAGCTTTGGGGGGGCAGTCACTGAAGCTTTCTTT,CASSFGGAVTEAFF
TRBV27,TRBJ1-4,NA,NA,TGTGCCAGCCATAATTTGAAGTTTAATGAAAAACTGTTTTTT,CASHNLKFNEKLFF
TRBV5-1,TRBJ2-2,NA,TRBD2,TGCGCCAGCACACCCAGAGCGGGAGGGACGAACACCGGGGAGCTGTTTTTT,CASTPRAGGTNTGELFF
TRBV7-9,TRBJ2-3,NA,TRBD1,TGTGCCAGCAGCTCACTCCGGGACAGGATGACAGATACGCAGTATTTT,CASSSLRDRMTDTQYF
TRBV7-3,TRBJ2-1,many,NA,TGTGCCAGCAGCTTAAAAGGAGGGAGCTCCTACAATGAGCAGTTCTTC,CASSLKGGSSYNEQFF
TRBV20-1,TRBJ2-7,NA,NA,TGCAGTGCTGTTACAGGGAAATACGAGCAGTACTTC,CSAVTGKYEQYF
TRBV7-3,TRBJ2-3,many,NA,TGTGCCAGCAGCTTGACGGGAGTCACAGATACGCAGTATTTT,CASSLTGVTDTQYF
TRBV6-5,TRBJ1-2,many,TRBD1,TGTGCCAGCAGAGGACAGGTCTATGGCTACACCTTC,CASRGQVYGYTF
TRBV12-3/TRBV12-4,TRBJ2-1,NA,NA,TGTGCCAGCAGTTTCTCCGGGACCTCCTACAATGGGCAGTTCTTC,CASSFSGTSYNGQFF
TRBV4-3,TRBJ2-2,NA,NA,TGCGCCAGCAGCCAAGATTTCCCTTCGGGACGGGAGCTGTTTTTT,CASSQDFPSGRELFF
TRBV11-2,TRBJ2-5,many,NA,TGTGCCAGCAGCTTTAACAGGCGGCTGTACCAAGAGACCCAGTACTTC,CASSFNRRLYQETQYF
TRBV5-1,TRBJ2-2,NA,NA,TGCGCCAGCAGCTCTCAAACCACCGGGGAGCTGTTTTTT,CASSSQTTGELFF
TRBV29-1,TRBJ2-1,many,TRBD2,TGCAGCGTTGATTTAGCGGGAGTAGTCAATGAGCAGTTCTTC,CSVDLAGVVNEQFF
TRBV20-1,TRBJ1-6,many,TRBD1,TGCAGTGCTAGTTCGACAGGGCTCCATTCACCCCTCCACTTT,CSASSTGLHSPLHF